This T cell receptor beta chain was retrieved from a study of cytomegalovirus exposure and HLA in healthy donors. 13 Jbeta primers and 60 Vbeta primers were used for the PCR. The assay was immunoSEQ multiplex PCR, and TCRdb's table has in-frame clones only and misses some. The sample yields 150,000 to 200,000 clones, around 76% seen once. A single count supports this clone. The CDR3 is 14 residues long. Per germline, CDR1 KGHSH and CDR2 LQKENI. J lost 5 bases, V lost 4 bases, and 4 bases had no gene match. Material: PBMCs. This TCR came from a woman in her 30s in good health and CMV-seropositive. V is TRBV18 and J is TRBJ1-4; 7 nucleotides align to TRBD1. The CDR3 nucleotides read TGTGCCAGCTCACGCGGACAGGAAAATGAAAAACTGTTTTTT. It translates to CASSRGQENEKLFF.